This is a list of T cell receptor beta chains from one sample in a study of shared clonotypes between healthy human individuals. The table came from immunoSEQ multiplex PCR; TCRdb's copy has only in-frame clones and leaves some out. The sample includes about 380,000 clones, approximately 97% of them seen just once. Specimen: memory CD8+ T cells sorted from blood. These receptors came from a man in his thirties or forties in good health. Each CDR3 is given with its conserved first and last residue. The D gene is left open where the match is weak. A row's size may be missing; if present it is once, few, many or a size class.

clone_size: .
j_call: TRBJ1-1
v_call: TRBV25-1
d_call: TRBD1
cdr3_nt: TGTGCCAGCAGTGAATACAGGGGGGATACTGAAGCTTTCTTT
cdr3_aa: CASSEYRGDTEAFF

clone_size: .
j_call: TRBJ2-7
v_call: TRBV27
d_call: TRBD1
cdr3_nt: TGTGCCAGCAGCTTCTCCGGCGCAGGGGGCTCATCGCCATACTACGAGCAGTACTTC
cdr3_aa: CASSFSGAGGSSPYYEQYF

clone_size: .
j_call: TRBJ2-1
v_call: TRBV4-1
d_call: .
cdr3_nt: TGCGCCAGCAGCCAAAATCCTCTGGAAAACAATGAGCAGTTCTTC
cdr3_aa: CASSQNPLENNEQFF

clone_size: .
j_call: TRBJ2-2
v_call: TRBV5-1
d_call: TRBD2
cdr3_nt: TGCGCCAGCAGCAGAGGGACTAGCGGGTACACCGGGGAGCTGTTTTTT
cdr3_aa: CASSRGTSGYTGELFF

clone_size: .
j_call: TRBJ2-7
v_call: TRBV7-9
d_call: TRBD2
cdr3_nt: TGTGCCAGCAGCCCCCCTCTAGCGGGCTTCTTCGAGCAGTACTTC
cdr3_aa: CASSPPLAGFFEQYF

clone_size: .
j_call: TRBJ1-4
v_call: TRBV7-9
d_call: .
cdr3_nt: TGTGCCAGCAGCCCTTCAGGACAGCAGAATGAAAAACTGTTTTTT
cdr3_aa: CASSPSGQQNEKLFF

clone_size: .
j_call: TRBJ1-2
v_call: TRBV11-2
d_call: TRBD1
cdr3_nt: TGTGCCAGCAGCCTCAACGGACAGGATGGCTACACCTTC
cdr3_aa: CASSLNGQDGYTF

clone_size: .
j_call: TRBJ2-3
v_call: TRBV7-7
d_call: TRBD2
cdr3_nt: TGTGCTAGCAGCTTAACTAGCGGGAGGAGCACAGATACGCAGTATTTT
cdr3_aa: CASSLTSGRSTDTQYF

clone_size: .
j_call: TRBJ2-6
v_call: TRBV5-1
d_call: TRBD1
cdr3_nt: TGCGCCAGCAGCTCGCAGGGGGCTGGGGCCAACGTCCTGACTTTC
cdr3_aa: CASSSQGAGANVLTF

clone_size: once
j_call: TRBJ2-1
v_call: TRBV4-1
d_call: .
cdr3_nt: TGCGCCAGCAGCCAAGGGAGGGGGAACAATGAGCAGTTCTTC
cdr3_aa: CASSQGRGNNEQFF

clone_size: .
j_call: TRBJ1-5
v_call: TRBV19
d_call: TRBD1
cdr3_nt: TGTGCCAGTAGTGTTGGACAGGGAAGAGGTCAGCCCCAGCATTTT
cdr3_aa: CASSVGQGRGQPQHF

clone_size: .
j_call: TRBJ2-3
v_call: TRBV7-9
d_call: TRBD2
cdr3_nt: TGTGCCAGCAGCCAGACACGGGCTAGCGGGAGTGGAGATACGCAGTATTTT
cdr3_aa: CASSQTRASGSGDTQYF

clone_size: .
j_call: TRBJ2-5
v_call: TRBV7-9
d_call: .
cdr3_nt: TGTGCCAGCAGCTTGGCCCGGACAGAGCAAGAGACCCAGTACTTC
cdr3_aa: CASSLARTEQETQYF

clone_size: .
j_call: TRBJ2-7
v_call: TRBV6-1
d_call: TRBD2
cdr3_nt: TGTGCCAGCAGGGGACTAGCGTCCTACGAGCAGTACTTC
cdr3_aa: CASRGLASYEQYF

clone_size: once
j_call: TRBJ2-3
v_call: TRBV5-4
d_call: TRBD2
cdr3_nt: TGTGCCAGCAGCCCGGGACTAGTGGCAGATACGCAGTATTTT
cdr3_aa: CASSPGLVADTQYF

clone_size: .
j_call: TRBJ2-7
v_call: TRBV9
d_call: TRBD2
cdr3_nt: TGTGCCAGCAGCGTAGGGGGACTAGCCTACGAGCAGTACTTC
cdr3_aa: CASSVGGLAYEQYF

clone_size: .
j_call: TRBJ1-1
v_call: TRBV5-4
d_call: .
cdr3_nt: TGTGCCAGCAGCTTGGGGTACGAAGCTTTCTTT
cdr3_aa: CASSLGYEAFF

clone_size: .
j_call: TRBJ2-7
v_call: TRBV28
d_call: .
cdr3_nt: TGTGCCAGCAGTTTTTCAACTAGCCGAGCGAGGGAGCAGTACTTC
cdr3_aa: CASSFSTSRAREQYF

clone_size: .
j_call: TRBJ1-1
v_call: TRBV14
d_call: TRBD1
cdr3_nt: TGTGCCAGCAGCCCCAGACAGGGGGTCATGAACACTGAAGCTTTCTTT
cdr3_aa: CASSPRQGVMNTEAFF

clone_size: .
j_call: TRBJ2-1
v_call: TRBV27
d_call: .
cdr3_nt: TGTGCCAGCAGTTTCGCGGGGGCTCGAGAGCAGTTCTTC
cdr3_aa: CASSFAGAREQFF

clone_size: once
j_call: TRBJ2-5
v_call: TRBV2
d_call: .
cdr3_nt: TGTGCCAGCAGGAGGGACACCATCCAAGAGACCCAGTACTTC
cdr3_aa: CASRRDTIQETQYF

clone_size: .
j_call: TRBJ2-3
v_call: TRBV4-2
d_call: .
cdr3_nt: TGTGCCAGCAGCCAACAAAGTTCCCCCACAGATACGCAGTATTTT
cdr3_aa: CASSQQSSPTDTQYF

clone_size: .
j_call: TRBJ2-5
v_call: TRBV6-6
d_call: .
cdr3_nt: TGTGCCAGCGGGGTCGGGGTTCCCCAGACCCAGTACTTC
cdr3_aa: CASGVGVPQTQYF

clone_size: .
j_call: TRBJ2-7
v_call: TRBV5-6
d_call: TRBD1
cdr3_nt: TGTGCCAGCAGCTTGGCTGGGGACAGGTACAGGTTTTCCTACGAGCAGTACTTC
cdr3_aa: CASSLAGDRYRFSYEQYF

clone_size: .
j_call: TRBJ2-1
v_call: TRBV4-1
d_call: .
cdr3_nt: TGCGCCAGCAGCCAGTCCTCGTTTAGCTCCTACAATGAGCAGTTCTTC
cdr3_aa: CASSQSSFSSYNEQFF

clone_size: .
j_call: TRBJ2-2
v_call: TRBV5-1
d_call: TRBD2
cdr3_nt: TGCGCCAGCAGCTTCTTGACTAGCCGCGGCGGGGAGCTGTTTTTT
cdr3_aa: CASSFLTSRGGELFF

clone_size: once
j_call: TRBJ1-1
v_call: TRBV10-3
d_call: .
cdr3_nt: TGTGCCATCAGTGAGGTCGGGGGTGAAGCTTTCTTT
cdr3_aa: CAISEVGGEAFF

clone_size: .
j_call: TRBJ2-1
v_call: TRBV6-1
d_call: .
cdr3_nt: TGTGCCAGCAGTGGTTTGCGAGGGATTTCCTCCTACAATGAGCAGTTCTTC
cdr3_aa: CASSGLRGISSYNEQFF

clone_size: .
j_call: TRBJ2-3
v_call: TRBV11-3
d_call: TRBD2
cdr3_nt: TGTGCCAGCAGCTTATCCGGGAGGAGCACAGATACGCAGTATTTT
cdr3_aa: CASSLSGRSTDTQYF

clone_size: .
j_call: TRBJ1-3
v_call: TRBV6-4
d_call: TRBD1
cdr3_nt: TGTGCCAGCAGGCTGACAGGGGGAAACACCATATATTTT
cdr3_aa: CASRLTGGNTIYF

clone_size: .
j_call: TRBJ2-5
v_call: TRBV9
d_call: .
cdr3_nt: TGTGCCAGCAGCGTTGCGGGGACCTTAAAAGAGACCCAGTACTTC
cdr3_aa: CASSVAGTLKETQYF

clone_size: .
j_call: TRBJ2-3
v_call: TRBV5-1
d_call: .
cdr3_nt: TGCGCCAGCAGCTACAGGGAAGGGAGCACAGATACGCAGTATTTT
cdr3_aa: CASSYREGSTDTQYF

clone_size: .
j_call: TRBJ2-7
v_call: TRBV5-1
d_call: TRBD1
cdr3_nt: TGCGCCAGCAGCAAACCGGGACAGGCCTACGAGCAGTACTTC
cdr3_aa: CASSKPGQAYEQYF

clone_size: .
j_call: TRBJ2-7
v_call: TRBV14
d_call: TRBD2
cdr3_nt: TGTGCCAGCAGCCAAGACGGCGGGAGGGCCAGGTACGAGCAGTACTTC
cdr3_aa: CASSQDGGRARYEQYF

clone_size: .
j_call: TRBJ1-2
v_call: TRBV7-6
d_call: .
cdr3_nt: TGTGCCAGCAGCGCGGACGGAAACTATGGCTACACCTTC
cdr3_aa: CASSADGNYGYTF

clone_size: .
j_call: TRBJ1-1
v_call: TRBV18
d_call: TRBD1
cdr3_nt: TGTGTCAGCTCATTGACAGGGAAAAACACTGAAGCTTTCTTT
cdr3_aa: CVSSLTGKNTEAFF

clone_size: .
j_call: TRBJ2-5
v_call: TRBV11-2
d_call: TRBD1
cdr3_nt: TGTGCCAGCAGCTCCCGACAGGGGAGAGAGACCCAGTACTTC
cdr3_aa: CASSSRQGRETQYF

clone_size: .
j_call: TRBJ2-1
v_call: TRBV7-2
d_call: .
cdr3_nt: TGTGCCAGCAGCTTAGGCCCCAACGAGTACAATGAGCAGTTCTTC
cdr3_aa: CASSLGPNEYNEQFF

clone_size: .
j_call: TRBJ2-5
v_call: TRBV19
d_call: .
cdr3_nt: TGTGCCAGTAGTATCAGTGGGTTCGCCGGGGAAAAAGAGACCCAGTACTTC
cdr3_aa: CASSISGFAGEKETQYF